This T cell receptor beta chain was identified in a study of beta chain features in type 1 diabetes. Germline V gene sequence: CDR1 SNHLY, CDR2 FYNNEI. V dropped 5 bases and J dropped 1 base, with 23 bases sitting between them. This CDR3 is built from 18 residues. Findings and limits, study-wide: PCR might favor shorter templates, equally in patients and controls. Moderately but significantly shorter TCRB CDR3s were found in Type 1 diabetes patients in all four CD4+ subsets.

Since all of the isolated RNA was reverse transcribed, expressed TCRB transcripts were what got sequenced. Profiling relied on immunoSEQ multiplex PCR, and the TCRdb table lists in-frame clones only, not all of them. The sample records 350,000 to 450,000 clones, roughly 12% being singletons. This clone has a handful of counts. Its antigen remains unidentified. The sequencing input was naive CD4+ T cells from blood. This TCR came from a woman aged 18-29 years with type 1 diabetes. The rearrangement joins TRBV2 to TRBJ1-1, with D possibly matching TRBD1 (6 bases). The CDR3 nucleotides are TGTGCCAGCAGTCCCGAACTCCTTCACAGGGTGGGGAACACTGAAGCTTTCTTT. This encodes CASSPELLHRVGNTEAFF.